Below are 20 T cell receptor beta chains sequenced from a single sample in a study of cytomegalovirus exposure and HLA in healthy donors. 13 Jbeta primers and 60 Vbeta primers were used for the PCR. TCRdb's copy holds only in-frame clones and misses some; the assay was immunoSEQ multiplex PCR. The repertoire holds about 120,000 clones, with around four fifths as singletons. The sequencing sample was made of PBMCs. The source of these receptors is a woman aged 40 to 49 in good health and CMV-seropositive.

The chain uses TRBV6-5 and TRBJ1-5; tentatively, D is TRBD1 (6 bases). From germline, CDR1 is MNHEY and CDR2 SVGAGI. The V gene lost 1 base and the J gene lost 4 bases, with 8 bases spanning the gap. The CDR3 contains 14 residues. The CDR3 bases are TGTGCCAGCAGTTACTTGGGACAAAATCAGCCCCAGCATTTT. Translated, it gives CASSYLGQNQPQHF.

This clone was counted a few times. The chain has TRBV10-2 and TRBJ2-3; tentatively, D is TRBD2 (6 bases). The CDR3 has 14 amino acids. V shed 4 bases and J shed 1 base, with 9 bases lying between them. CDR1 WSHSY and CDR2 SAAADI come from the germline V gene. The CDR3, as DNA: TGCGCCAGCAGTGCACAGCGGGGCACAGATACGCAGTATTTT. It is translated as CASSAQRGTDTQYF.

The chain employs TRBV5-6 and TRBJ1-5; D gene uncertain. The CDR3 extends over 15 amino acids. Trimming shortened V by 0 bases and J by 2 bases, and 9 bases separated the two germline ends. Germline CDR1 reads SGHDT; CDR2 reads YYEEEE. CDR3 bases: TGTGCCAGCAGCTTGGCGGGGTGGCGCAATCAGCCCCAGCATTTT. Residues: CASSLAGWRNQPQHF.

The rearrangement joins TRBV5-1 to TRBJ2-1; tentative D call: TRBD1 (5 bases). Germline V gene data show CDR1 as SGHRS and CDR2 as YFSETQ. Trimming removed 3 bases at V and 5 bases at J, with 12 bases between. CDR3 length equals 14 residues. DNA of the CDR3: TGCGCCAGCAGCTATCACCAGGGTAACAATGAGCAGTTCTTC. Protein: CASSYHQGNNEQFF.

Here the CDR3 reads CASSLRDRGEETQYF. CDR3 coding DNA: TGTGCCAGCAGCTTAAGAGACAGGGGCGAAGAGACCCAGTACTTC. V gene TRBV13 combines with J gene TRBJ2-5; TRBD1 matches at 8 bases. The CDR3 loop spans 15 amino acids. Germline assignment: CDR1 PRHDT and CDR2 FYEKMQ (reference sequence). Trimming cost V 2 bases and J 3 bases; bases outside gene matches: 5.

This sequence joins TRBV5-8 and TRBJ2-1, with TRBD2 matching over 10 bases. Germline trimming cut 6 bases from V and 7 bases from J; bases unmatched to any gene: 10. CDR1 is SGHTS and CDR2 is YDEGEE in the germline V gene. The CDR3 length is 15 residues. For the CDR3, the DNA is TGTGCCAGCACCCCATCAGCGGGAGGGCATAATGAGCAGTTCTTC. It codes for CASTPSAGGHNEQFF. The full variable domain, with the rest looked up from reference TRBV5-8 and TRBJ2-1, is EAGVTQSPTHLIKTRGQQATLRCSPISGHTSVYWYQQALGLGLQFLLWYDEGEERNRGNFPPRFSGRQFPNYSSELNVNALELEDSALYLCASTPSAGGHNEQFFGPGTRLTVL.

This clone has more than one count but fewer than ten. V usage is TRBV7-2 and J usage is TRBJ2-5; maybe TRBD2 (7 bases). V was clipped by 5 bases and J by 5 bases, with 15 bases between them. The CDR3 has 14 amino acids. Germline V lookup: CDR1 SGHTA, CDR2 FQGNSA. CDR3 in DNA: TGTGCCAGCAGCCCAATGGCGGGGGCTGAGACCCAGTACTTC. This translates into CASSPMAGAETQYF.

In this sample, this clone turned up a few times. V and J are TRBV7-3 and TRBJ2-3; 9 bases fit TRBD2. The germline CDR1 and CDR2 sequences are SGHTA and FQGTGA. The CDR3 consists of 15 residues. With 6 bases clipped from V and 3 bases from J, the junction kept 7 bases outside the gene matches. The CDR3 region is CASSKGTSRTDTQYF. CDR3 nucleotide sequence: TGTGCCAGCAGTAAGGGGACTAGCAGGACAGATACGCAGTATTTT.

This clone is labeled medium-sized. V gene TRBV9 combines with J gene TRBJ2-7; possible D gene TRBD2, 6 bases. Trimming took off 0 bases at V and 6 bases at J, with 7 bases between the two ends. CDR3 length equals 12 residues. Germline-derived CDR1 and CDR2 are SGDLS and YYNGEE. CDR3 in DNA: TGTGCCAGCAGCGTAGCGGAGGGCGAGCAGTACTTC. Amino acids: CASSVAEGEQYF. Together with reference TRBV9 and TRBJ2-7, the CDR3 gives the full variable domain: DSGVTQTPKHLITATGQRVTLRCSPRSGDLSVYWYQQSLDQGLQFLIQYYNGEERAKGNILERFSAQQFPDLHSELNLSSLELGDSALYFCASSVAEGEQYFGPGTRLTVT.

This chain uses TRBV7-2 with TRBJ1-1, with D unclear. Germline-derived CDR1 and CDR2 are SGHTA and FQGNSA. CDR3 size: 13 residues. V shed 2 bases and J shed 1 base, with 5 bases lying between them. The CDR3: CASSLWANTEAFF. The CDR3 DNA reads TGTGCCAGCAGCTTATGGGCGAACACTGAAGCTTTCTTT.

The gene calls are TRBV7-3 and TRBJ2-1; TRBD2 matches at 8 bases. This CDR3 region has 18 residues. CDR1 is SGHTA and CDR2 is FQGTGA in the germline V gene. V was pared by 0 bases and J by 7 bases, with 14 bases of the junction left unmatched. The CDR3 sequence is CASSLTVTPGGGDNEQFF. CDR3 nucleotide sequence: TGTGCCAGCAGCTTAACCGTGACACCCGGGGGGGGAGATAATGAGCAGTTCTTC.

The chain carries TRBV6-4 and TRBJ1-5, with 7 positions matching TRBD1. CDR3 length equals 16 residues. With 4 bases clipped from V and 7 bases from J, the junction kept 13 bases outside the gene matches. The germline V gene has CDR1 MRHNA and CDR2 SNTAGT. The CDR3 sequence: CASSVRLTGMRQPQHF. Written as DNA, the CDR3 is TGTGCCAGCAGTGTGAGACTGACAGGGATGCGACAGCCCCAGCATTTT.

The chain uses TRBV9 and TRBJ2-5; the match to TRBD2 covers 13 bases. CDR3 length equals 15 residues. J gave up 4 bases and V 4 bases, and 4 bases lay outside the gene matches. Per germline, CDR1 SGDLS and CDR2 YYNGEE. The CDR3 coding sequence is TGTGCCAGCAGCCCCACTAGCGGGAGGGGAGAGACCCAGTACTTC. This codes for CASSPTSGRGETQYF.

The rearrangement uses TRBV5-4 and TRBJ1-3; 11 bases align to TRBD1. This CDR3 is 15 amino acids long. The V and J ends lost 5 bases and 2 bases, in that order; junction bases with no gene match: 3. Germline assignment: CDR1 SGHNT and CDR2 YYREEE (reference sequence). CDR3 nucleotide sequence: TGTGCCAGCAGACAGGACAGGGGGCCTGGAAACACCATATATTTT. Amino acid sequence: CASRQDRGPGNTIYF.

The genes are TRBV6-1 and TRBJ2-7; TRBD2 matches at 7 bases. The length of the CDR3 is 12 residues. The V gene end was trimmed by 6 bases and the J gene end by 5 bases; junction bases not matched to a gene: 4. The germline CDR1 and CDR2 sequences are MNHNS and SASEGT. Here the CDR3 DNA reads TGTGCCAGCAGGCAAGCGGGGAACGAGCAGTACTTC. This encodes CASRQAGNEQYF.

The chain combines TRBV11-2 with TRBJ1-4, with TRBD1 matching 7 bases. The germline V gene has CDR1 SGHAT and CDR2 FQNNGV. The length of the CDR3 is 15 residues. V lost 4 bases and J lost 4; bases outside the gene matches: 6. CDR3 DNA sequence: TGTGCCAGCAGCTACGGTCGACAGGGTAATGAAAAACTGTTTTTT. It codes for CASSYGRQGNEKLFF.

This clone was counted between two and nine times. The chain has TRBV4-3 and TRBJ2-3, with a possible D match to TRBD2 (6 bases). This CDR3 spans 15 amino acids. Trimming shortened V by 1 base and J by 0 bases, and 8 bases separated the two germline ends. Germline CDR1 LGHNA, CDR2 YSLEER. CDR3 nucleotide sequence: TGCGCCAGCAGCCAAGGAGGGACTAGCACAGATACGCAGTATTTT. This translates into CASSQGGTSTDTQYF.

This CDR3 reads CASSPTSGLMTYEQYF. The CDR3 DNA reads as TGTGCCAGCAGCCCAACATCGGGACTCATGACCTACGAGCAGTACTTC. The chain joins TRBV27 to TRBJ2-7, with TRBD2 as a possible D gene (6 bases). The CDR3 totals 16 residues. Per the germline V gene, CDR1 is MNHEY and CDR2 is SMNVEV (reference sequence). Trimming stripped 6 bases from V and 2 bases from J, with 20 bases between.

The chain is built from TRBV5-1 and TRBJ2-2; D not certain. Germline V lookup: CDR1 SGHRS, CDR2 YFSETQ. This CDR3 region has 17 residues. V lost 1 base and J lost 0, with 13 bases in between. The CDR3 sequence is CASSLSAKPTNTGELFF. CDR3 DNA: TGCGCCAGCAGCTTGTCCGCTAAACCAACGAACACCGGGGAGCTGTTTTTT.

The chain uses TRBV27 and TRBJ1-5; TRBD1 aligns across 7 bases. Germline CDR1 reads MNHEY; CDR2 reads SMNVEV (reference sequence). V lost 2 bases to trimming and J lost 6 bases; unmatched junction nucleotides: 10. The CDR3 is made up of 16 amino acids. CDR3 protein: CASSLLGRQGSQPQHF. CDR3 nucleotides: TGTGCCAGCAGTTTACTGGGGCGACAGGGTAGTCAGCCCCAGCATTTT.